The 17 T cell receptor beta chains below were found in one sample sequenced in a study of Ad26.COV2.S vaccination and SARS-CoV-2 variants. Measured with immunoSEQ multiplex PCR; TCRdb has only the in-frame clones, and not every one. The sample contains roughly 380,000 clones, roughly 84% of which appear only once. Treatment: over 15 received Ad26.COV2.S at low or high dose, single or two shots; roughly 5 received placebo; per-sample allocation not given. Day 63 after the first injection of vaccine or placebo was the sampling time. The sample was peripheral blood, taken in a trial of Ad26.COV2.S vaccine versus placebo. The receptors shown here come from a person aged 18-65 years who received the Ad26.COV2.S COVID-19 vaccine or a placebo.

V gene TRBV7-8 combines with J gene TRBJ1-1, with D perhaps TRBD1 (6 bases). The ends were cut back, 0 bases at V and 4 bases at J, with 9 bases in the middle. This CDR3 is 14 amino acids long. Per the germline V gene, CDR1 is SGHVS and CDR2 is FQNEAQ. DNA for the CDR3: TGTGCCAGCAGCTTAGCGGTAGGGGGCACTGAAGCTTTCTTT. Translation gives CASSLAVGGTEAFF. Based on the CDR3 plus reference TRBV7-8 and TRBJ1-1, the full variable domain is GAGVSQSPRYKVAKRGQDVALRCDPISGHVSLFWYQQALGQGPEFLTYFQNEAQLDKSGLPSDRFFAERPEGSVSTLKIQRTQQEDSAVYLCASSLAVGGTEAFFGQGTRLTVV.

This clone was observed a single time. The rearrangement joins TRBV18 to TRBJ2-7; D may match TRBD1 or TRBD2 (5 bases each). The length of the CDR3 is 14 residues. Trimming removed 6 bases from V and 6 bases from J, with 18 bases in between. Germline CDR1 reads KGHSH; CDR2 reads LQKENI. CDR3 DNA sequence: TGTGCCAGCTCTCCCCGAGGGGCCCAAGGCGAGCAGTACTTC. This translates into CASSPRGAQGEQYF.

In DNA, the CDR3 is TGTGCCAGCAGTCCAGGGACAGGGGGCACTGACACCATATATTTT. It translates to CASSPGTGGTDTIYF. The V gene is TRBV6-5, the J gene TRBJ1-3; 12 bases align to TRBD1. The V gene's germline CDR1 is MNHEY and CDR2 SVGAGI. The CDR3 loop spans 15 amino acids. V was pared by 5 bases and J by 8 bases, with 7 bases of the junction left unmatched.

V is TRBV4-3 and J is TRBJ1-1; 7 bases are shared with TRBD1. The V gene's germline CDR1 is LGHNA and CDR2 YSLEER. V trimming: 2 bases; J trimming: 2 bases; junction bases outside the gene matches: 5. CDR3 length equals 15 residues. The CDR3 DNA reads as TGCGCCAGCAGCCAAAACAGGGGCCCCAACACTGAAGCTTTCTTT. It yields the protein CASSQNRGPNTEAFF.

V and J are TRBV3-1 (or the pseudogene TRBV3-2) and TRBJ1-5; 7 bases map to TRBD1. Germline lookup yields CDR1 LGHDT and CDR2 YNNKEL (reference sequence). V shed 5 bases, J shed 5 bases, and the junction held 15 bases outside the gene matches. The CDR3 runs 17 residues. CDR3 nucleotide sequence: TGTGCCAGCAGCGACACCCCAGTGACAGGGTTCGATCAGCCCCAGCATTTT. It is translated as CASSDTPVTGFDQPQHF.

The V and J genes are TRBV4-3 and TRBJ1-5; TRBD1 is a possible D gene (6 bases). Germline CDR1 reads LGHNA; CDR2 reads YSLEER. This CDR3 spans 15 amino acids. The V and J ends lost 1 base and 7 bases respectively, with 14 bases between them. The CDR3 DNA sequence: TGCGCCAGCAGCCAAGTTTTTTCAGGGGCCCAGCCCCAGCATTTT. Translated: CASSQVFSGAQPQHF.

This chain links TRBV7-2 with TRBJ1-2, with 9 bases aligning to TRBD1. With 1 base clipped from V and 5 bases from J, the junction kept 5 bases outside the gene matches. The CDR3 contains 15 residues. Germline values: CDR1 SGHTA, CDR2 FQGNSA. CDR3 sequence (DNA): TGTGCCAGCAGCTTAGATTGGGACAGGGTGTATGGCTACACCTTC. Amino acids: CASSLDWDRVYGYTF.

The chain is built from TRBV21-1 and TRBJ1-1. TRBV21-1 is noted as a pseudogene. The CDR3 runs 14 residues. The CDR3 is CASSKAGGNPEAFF. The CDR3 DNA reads TGTGCCAGCAGCAAAGCGGGCGGCAATCCTGAAGCTTTCTTT.

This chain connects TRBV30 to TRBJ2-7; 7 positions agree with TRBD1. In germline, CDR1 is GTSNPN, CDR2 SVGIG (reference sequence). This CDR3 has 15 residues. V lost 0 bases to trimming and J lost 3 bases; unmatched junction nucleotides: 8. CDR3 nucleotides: TGTGCCTGGAGTGTGGGACAGCCAGGAAACTACGAGCAGTACTTC. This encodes CAWSVGQPGNYEQYF.

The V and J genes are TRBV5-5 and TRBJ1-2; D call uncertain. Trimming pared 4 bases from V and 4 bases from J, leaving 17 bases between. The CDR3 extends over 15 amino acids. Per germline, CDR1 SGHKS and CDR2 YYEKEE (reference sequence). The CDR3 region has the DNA TGTGCCAGCAGCCCCTCCGGGCAGGCCACCTATGGCTACACCTTC. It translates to CASSPSGQATYGYTF.

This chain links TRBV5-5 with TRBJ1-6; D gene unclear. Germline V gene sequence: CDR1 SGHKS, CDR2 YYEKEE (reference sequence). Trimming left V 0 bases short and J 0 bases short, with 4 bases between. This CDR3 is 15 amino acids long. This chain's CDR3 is CASSLGSSYNSPLHF. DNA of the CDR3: TGTGCCAGCAGCTTGGGGAGCTCCTATAATTCACCCCTCCACTTT. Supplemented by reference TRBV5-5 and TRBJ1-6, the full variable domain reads DAGVTQSPTHLIKTRGQQVTLRCSPISGHKSVSWYQQVLGQGPQFIFQYYEKEERGRGNFPDRFSARQFPNYSSELNVNALLLGDSALYLCASSLGSSYNSPLHFGNGTRLTVT.

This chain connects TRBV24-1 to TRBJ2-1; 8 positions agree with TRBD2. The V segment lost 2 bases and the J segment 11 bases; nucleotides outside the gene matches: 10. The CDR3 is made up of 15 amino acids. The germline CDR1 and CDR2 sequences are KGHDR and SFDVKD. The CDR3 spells CATSDSSGSPSQQFF. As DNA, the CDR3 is TGTGCCACCAGTGATTCTAGCGGGTCGCCCTCCCAGCAGTTCTTC.

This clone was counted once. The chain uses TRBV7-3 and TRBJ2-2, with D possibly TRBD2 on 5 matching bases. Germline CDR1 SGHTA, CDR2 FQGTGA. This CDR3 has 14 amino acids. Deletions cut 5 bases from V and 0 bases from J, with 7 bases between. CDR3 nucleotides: TGTGCCAGCAGCCCGCGGGCGAACACCGGGGAGCTGTTTTTT. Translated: CASSPRANTGELFF. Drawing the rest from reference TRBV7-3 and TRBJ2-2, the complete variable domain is GAGVSQTPSNKVTEKGKYVELRCDPISGHTALYWYRQSLGQGPEFLIYFQGTGAADDSGLPNDRFFAVRPEGSVSTLKIQRTERGDSAVYLCASSPRANTGELFFGEGSRLTVL.

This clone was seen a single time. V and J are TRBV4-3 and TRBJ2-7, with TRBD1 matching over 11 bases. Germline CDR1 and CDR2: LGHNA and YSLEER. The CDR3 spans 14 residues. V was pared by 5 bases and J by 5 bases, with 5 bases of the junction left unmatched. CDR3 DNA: TGCGCCAGCAGCTACCGGGACAGGGGGGACGAGCAGTACTTC. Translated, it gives CASSYRDRGDEQYF.

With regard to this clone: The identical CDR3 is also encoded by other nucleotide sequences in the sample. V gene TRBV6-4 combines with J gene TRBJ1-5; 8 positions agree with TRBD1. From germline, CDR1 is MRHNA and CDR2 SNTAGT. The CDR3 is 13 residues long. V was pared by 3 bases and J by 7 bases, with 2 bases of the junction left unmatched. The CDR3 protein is CASSEDRGQPQHF. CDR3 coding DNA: TGTGCCAGCAGTGAAGACAGGGGACAGCCCCAGCATTTT.

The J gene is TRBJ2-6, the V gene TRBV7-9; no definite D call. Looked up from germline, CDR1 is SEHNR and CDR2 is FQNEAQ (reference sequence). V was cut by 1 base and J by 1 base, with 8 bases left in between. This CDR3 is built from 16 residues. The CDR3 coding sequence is TGTGCCAGCAGCTTAGTGGCAGAATCTGGGGCCAACGTCCTGACTTTC. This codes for CASSLVAESGANVLTF. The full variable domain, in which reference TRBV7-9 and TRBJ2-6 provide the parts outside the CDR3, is DTGVSQNPRHKITKRGQNVTFRCDPISEHNRLYWYRQTLGQGPEFLTYFQNEAQLEKSRLLSDRFSAERPKGSFSTLEIQRTEQGDSAMYLCASSLVAESGANVLTFGAGSRLTVL.

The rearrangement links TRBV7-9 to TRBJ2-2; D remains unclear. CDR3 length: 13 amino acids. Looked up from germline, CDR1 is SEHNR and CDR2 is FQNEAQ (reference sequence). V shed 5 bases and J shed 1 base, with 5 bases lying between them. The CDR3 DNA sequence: TGTGCCAGCAGCCCAGGGAACACCGGGGAGCTGTTTTTT. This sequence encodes CASSPGNTGELFF.